This entry lists 27 T cell receptor beta chains sequenced from one sample in a study of cytomegalovirus exposure and HLA in healthy donors. The PCR contained 60 Vbeta and 13 Jbeta primers. The data were produced by immunoSEQ multiplex PCR, yet TCRdb's version contains in-frame clones alone and is incomplete. Here the sample spans 120,000 to 150,000 clones, over 60% being singletons. Sequenced input: PBMCs. The receptor source for this set is a man in his forties in good health and CMV-seronegative.

The gene calls are TRBV28 and TRBJ2-1, with 12 nucleotides matching TRBD2. The length of the CDR3 is 16 residues. Germline loops: CDR1 MDHEN, CDR2 SYDVKM. V was clipped by 6 bases and J by 8 bases; unmatched bases: 11. The CDR3 region is CASRRLAGGPRDEQFF. CDR3 in DNA: TGTGCCAGCAGAAGGCTAGCGGGGGGGCCTCGGGATGAGCAGTTCTTC.

This clone was observed a few times. The CDR3: CASSPGGGLEAFF. The CDR3 DNA reads as TGTGCCAGCAGCCCCGGCGGGGGCCTTGAAGCTTTCTTT. This chain uses TRBV7-6 with TRBJ1-1; D might be TRBD1 (6 bases). CDR1 is SGHVS and CDR2 is FNYEAQ in the germline V gene. The CDR3 is 13 amino acids. Trimming took 5 bases from V and 7 from J, leaving 14 bases between them.

This clone was counted once. The chain employs TRBV5-4 and TRBJ2-7; D is undetermined. This CDR3 has 13 residues. V was shortened by 2 bases and J by 3 bases, with 9 bases between the two germline ends. CDR1 and CDR2 from the germline V gene are SGHNT and YYREEE (reference sequence). CDR3: CASSLNGGYEQYF. The CDR3 region has the DNA TGTGCCAGCAGCTTAAACGGCGGCTACGAGCAGTACTTC.

The rearrangement links TRBV4-1 to TRBJ1-4; a possible D gene is TRBD1 (5 bases). CDR3 size: 12 residues. Trimming pared 4 bases from V and 7 bases from J, leaving 7 bases between. Germline CDR1 MGHRA, CDR2 YSYEKL. CDR3 nucleotides: TGCGCCAGCAGCCTCGGGGGTGAAAAACTGTTTTTT. Protein sequence: CASSLGGEKLFF.

This clone has just one count. The rearrangement uses TRBV11-3 and TRBJ2-7; 9 bases map to TRBD2. Germline V gene lookup returns CDR1 SGHNT and CDR2 YENEEA. The CDR3 extends over 15 amino acids. V was clipped by 1 base and J by 6 bases; unmatched bases: 7. In DNA, the CDR3 is TGTGCCAGCAGCTTAGGGGTAGCGGGAGACATCGAGCAGTACTTC. Its translation is CASSLGVAGDIEQYF.

The V and J genes are TRBV10-3 and TRBJ2-7, with TRBD2 matching 11 bases. J lost 4 bases, V lost 4 bases, and 6 bases had no gene match. The CDR3 is 15 amino acids. Germline CDR1 and CDR2: ENHRY and SYGVKD. In DNA form, the CDR3 reads TGTGCCATCAGTGGACTAGCGGGGATTGAATACGAGCAGTACTTC. It codes for CAISGLAGIEYEQYF.

The rearrangement links TRBV29-1 to TRBJ2-7; possible D gene TRBD2, 5 bases. Germline V gives CDR1 SQVTM, CDR2 ANQGSEA. Trimming cost V 4 bases and J 4 bases, with 8 bases left between them. CDR3 length: 11 residues. The CDR3 loop reads CSVVSGYEQYF. CDR3 coding DNA: TGCAGCGTTGTCTCGGGGTACGAGCAGTACTTC.

The chain uses TRBV7-8 and TRBJ2-1; tentative D call: TRBD1 (6 bases). CDR1 is SGHVS, CDR2 FQNEAQ, per germline. The CDR3 consists of 15 residues. The germline V and J ends were trimmed by 3 bases and 5 bases, with 14 bases remaining between them. DNA of the CDR3: TGTGCCAGCAGCTTCACGGGACAACTCAACAATGAGCAGTTCTTC. This translates into CASSFTGQLNNEQFF.

This chain joins TRBV6-4 and TRBJ2-7, with D perhaps TRBD1 (6 bases). The CDR3 has 16 residues. V lost 0 bases and J 2 bases, leaving 14 bases between the germline ends. CDR1 is MRHNA and CDR2 is SNTAGT in the germline V gene. The CDR3 is CASSDSGRGSAYEQYF. The CDR3 nucleotides are TGTGCCAGCAGTGACTCGGGAAGGGGGTCTGCCTACGAGCAGTACTTC.

The chain joins TRBV7-9 to TRBJ2-2; D not resolved. Germline loops: CDR1 SEHNR, CDR2 FQNEAQ (reference sequence). V was trimmed by 4 bases and J by 5 bases, leaving 5 bases between them. The CDR3 totals 12 residues. DNA for the CDR3: TGTGCCAGCAGCTCGTCGACCGGGGAGCTGTTTTTT. It translates to CASSSSTGELFF.

V is TRBV5-1 and J is TRBJ2-5; 9 bases line up with TRBD1. Trimming took 3 bases from V and 9 from J; bases not matched to a gene: 9. CDR1 and CDR2 from the germline V gene are SGHRS and YFSETQ. This CDR3 has 14 amino acids. The DNA for the CDR3 is TGCGCCAGCAGCTCTTCCCCGGGACAGGGAGCCCAGTACTTC. Protein: CASSSSPGQGAQYF.

The J gene is TRBJ2-7, the V gene TRBV4-3, with 12 bases that match TRBD1. The CDR3 sequence is 18 residues long. CDR1 is LGHNA, CDR2 YSLEER, per germline. Losses at the gene ends were 4 bases for V and 5 bases for J; bases not matched to a gene: 15. CDR3 in amino acids: CASSLFTPGQGAGNEQYF. CDR3 DNA sequence: TGCGCCAGCAGCCTATTTACCCCGGGACAGGGGGCAGGAAACGAGCAGTACTTC.

The chain uses TRBV12-2 and TRBJ1-5. TRBV12-2 is given as a pseudogene. CDR3 length: 17 residues. The CDR3 reads CASRFIRDPSFNQPQHF. CDR3 DNA sequence: TGTGCAAGTCGCTTCATCCGGGATCCGAGTTTCAATCAGCCCCAGCATTTT.

CDR3 region: CASSNPGLAGGRDTQYF. In DNA form, the CDR3 reads TGTGCCAGCAGTAACCCGGGACTAGCGGGGGGTAGAGATACGCAGTATTTT. The chain is built from TRBV28 and TRBJ2-3; 15 nucleotides line up with TRBD2. Germline lookup yields CDR1 MDHEN and CDR2 SYDVKM. Germline trimming cut 5 bases from V and 5 bases from J; bases unmatched to any gene: 8. The CDR3 is made up of 17 amino acids.

The V call is TRBV28, the J call TRBJ1-5; a weak D match, TRBD1 (6 bases). V lost 2 bases and J lost 7, with 12 bases in between. The CDR3 has 14 amino acids. Germline CDR1 and CDR2: MDHEN and SYDVKM. CDR3 protein: CASSLSAGVQPQHF. CDR3 DNA: TGTGCCAGCAGTTTAAGTGCAGGGGTCCAGCCCCAGCATTTT.

CDR3 nucleotides: TGTGCCAGCAGCGGATGGGGGCCCCCCTACGAGCAGTACTTC. Translated, it gives CASSGWGPPYEQYF. The gene calls are TRBV5-6 and TRBJ2-7, with D possibly being TRBD1 (6 bases). Trimming left V 4 bases short and J 2 bases short, with 13 bases between. CDR3 length: 14 amino acids. Germline assignment: CDR1 SGHDT and CDR2 YYEEEE.

This clone was seen only a few times. The rearrangement uses TRBV11-3 and TRBJ2-3, with D unresolved. V was pared by 5 bases and J by 6 bases, with 9 bases between. This CDR3 spans 12 amino acids. Per germline, CDR1 SGHNT and CDR2 YENEEA. CDR3 bases: TGTGCCAGCAGCCCCTTCGGGGATACGCAGTATTTT. Its protein is CASSPFGDTQYF.

In regard to this clone: The identical CDR3 is also encoded by other nucleotide sequences in the sample. The CDR3 nucleotides read TGTGCCAGCAGTCTCCGGGGGGGACAAGAGACCCAGTACTTC. The encoded protein is CASSLRGGQETQYF. V and J are TRBV28 and TRBJ2-5; 8 bases are a match to TRBD2. The CDR3 is 14 residues long. The J segment lost 2 bases and the V segment lost 5 bases, leaving 4 bases of the junction unmatched. Germline CDR1 and CDR2: MDHEN and SYDVKM.

The chain combines TRBV30 with TRBJ1-2; weak D call: TRBD1 (5 bases). Germline V gene data show CDR1 as GTSNPN and CDR2 as SVGIG (reference sequence). This CDR3 region has 13 residues. Trimming cost V 4 bases and J 5 bases, with 14 bases left between them. The CDR3 is CAWTKGRDYGYTF. CDR3 nucleotides: TGTGCCTGGACCAAAGGCAGGGATTATGGCTACACCTTC.

The chain employs TRBV10-2 and TRBJ2-5; 12 nucleotides line up with TRBD2. The junction had 4 bases not matched to a gene; V was cut back by 4 bases and J by 1 base. This CDR3 spans 16 amino acids. Germline V gene sequence: CDR1 WSHSY, CDR2 SAAADI. CDR3 region: CASSGWTSGTQETQYF. The DNA for the CDR3 is TGCGCCAGCAGTGGGTGGACTAGCGGGACCCAAGAGACCCAGTACTTC.

This clone was counted a single time. The rearrangement links TRBV5-1 to TRBJ2-7; 8 bases are shared with TRBD1. This CDR3 spans 15 amino acids. In germline, CDR1 is SGHRS, CDR2 YFSETQ. V shed 2 bases and J 4 bases; nucleotides not matched to a gene: 8. This CDR3 is CASSFGQGALYEQYF. As DNA, the CDR3 is TGCGCCAGCAGCTTCGGGCAGGGGGCCTTATACGAGCAGTACTTC.

This clone was counted only a few times. The chain recombines TRBV5-6 with TRBJ2-1; 8 bases are a match to TRBD1. Germline CDR1 and CDR2: SGHDT and YYEEEE. The CDR3 extends over 13 amino acids. Trimming removed 4 bases from V and 9 bases from J; junction bases left unmatched: 6. CDR3 sequence reads: CASSTDRGGEQFF. Here the CDR3 DNA reads TGTGCCAGCAGCACAGACAGGGGAGGTGAGCAGTTCTTC.

This chain connects TRBV19 to TRBJ1-2, with D unclear. V was shortened by 5 bases and J by 2 bases, with 9 bases between the two germline ends. The length of the CDR3 is 13 residues. CDR1 is LNHDA, CDR2 SQIVND, per germline (reference sequence). The CDR3 region has the DNA TGTGCCAGTAGTCCCGGGTCGAACTATGGCTACACCTTC. This encodes CASSPGSNYGYTF.

This clone was counted between two and nine times. The V call is TRBV2, the J call TRBJ2-5; 10 positions match TRBD2. The length of the CDR3 is 15 residues. The ends lost 2 bases at V and 5 bases at J; junction bases unmatched: 5. CDR1 and CDR2 from the germline V gene are SNHLY and FYNNEI. The CDR3 region is CASSEKASGGETQYF. In nucleotides, the CDR3 is TGTGCCAGCAGTGAAAAGGCTAGCGGGGGTGAGACCCAGTACTTC.

This chain joins TRBV5-1 and TRBJ1-5, with D possibly TRBD1 on 5 matching bases. CDR3 length equals 16 residues. Trimming removed 5 bases at V and 3 bases at J, with 18 bases between. Per germline, CDR1 SGHRS and CDR2 YFSETQ. The CDR3 region has the DNA TGCGCCAGCAGGGGTCCTGGCGACAGCCCCAATCAGCCCCAGCATTTT. Its translation is CASRGPGDSPNQPQHF.

The chain recombines TRBV13 with TRBJ2-7, with TRBD2 matching 14 bases. This CDR3 region has 16 residues. Germline CDR1 reads PRHDT; CDR2 reads FYEKMQ (reference sequence). The trim removed 5 bases at V and 3 bases at J, leaving 6 bases unmatched. CDR3 bases: TGTGCCAGCAGCCTCGGGACTAGCGGGAGCTTCTACGAGCAGTACTTC. It translates to CASSLGTSGSFYEQYF.

Concerning this clone itself: Compared with germline, one end of the junction differs, possibly owing to a read error. Other DNA variants within this sample encode the same CDR3. The V gene is TRBV7-2, the J gene TRBJ2-7, with TRBD2 as a possible D gene (5 bases). The germline CDR1 and CDR2 sequences are SGHTA and FQGNSA. This CDR3 has 13 residues. The CDR3 region is CASSFQRGYEQYF. CDR3 nucleotide sequence: TGTGCCAGCAGCTTCCAACGAGGGTACGAGCAGTATTTC. Complete variable domain (other parts from reference TRBV7-2 and TRBJ2-7): GAGVSQSPSNKVTEKGKDVELRCDPISGHTALYWYRQSLGQGLEFLIYFQGNSAPDKSGLPSDRFSAERTGGSVSTLTIQRTQQEDSAVYLCASSFQRGYEQYFGPGTRLTVT.